The 11 T cell receptor beta chains below come from one sample, sequenced in a study of lymphopenia after photon versus proton radiotherapy (dated by TCRdb to the late 2010s). The protocol used for the library was the immunoSEQ multiplex PCR assay. What TCRdb holds here is the immuneACCESS table cut down to in-frame rearrangements. Part of the clones is not present; checked against another copy, under half of the missing clones reflect an unresolved V gene, and the others are unexplained. This sample holds 60,000 or so clones; around 88% were observed only once. Clones ranked in the top ten supply less than 2.5% of the sample. The specimen was peripheral blood, collected from a patient treated with photon-based radiotherapy. Receptor source: a middle-aged man with gastric cancer.

The rearrangement links TRBV30 to TRBJ1-5; 7 bases are a match to TRBD1. Germline CDR1 reads GTSNPN; CDR2 reads SVGIG (reference sequence). Trimming cost V 4 bases and J 0 bases; bases outside gene matches: 15. The CDR3 is 18 amino acids. The DNA of the CDR3 is TGTGCCTGGAAGCCGCGACAGGGATCACGGGCTAGCAATCAGCCCCAGCATTTT. It specifies CAWKPRQGSRASNQPQHF.

This clone occurred once. The sample contains more than one DNA sequence encoding this CDR3. V usage is TRBV5-4 and J usage is TRBJ2-5; 8 bases map to TRBD1. Per the germline V gene, CDR1 is SGHNT and CDR2 is YYREEE (reference sequence). The CDR3 covers 16 residues. Unmatched junction bases numbered 13, after V lost 3 bases and J lost 6 bases. The CDR3 DNA sequence: TGTGCCAGCAGCTCCCGACAGGGGCCTGTAGGAAAGACCCAGTACTTC. Encoded protein: CASSSRQGPVGKTQYF.

This clone was observed once. This sequence joins TRBV18 and TRBJ2-3; tentative D call: TRBD1 (6 bases). Per germline, CDR1 KGHSH and CDR2 LQKENI. The length of the CDR3 is 15 residues. V lost 2 bases to trimming and J lost 0 bases, with 9 bases between them. The CDR3 loop is CASSPGGVSTDTQYF. CDR3 sequence (DNA): TGTGCCAGCTCACCAGGGGGCGTCAGCACAGATACGCAGTATTTT. The entire variable domain, with the rest obtained from reference TRBV18 and TRBJ2-3, is as follows: NAGVMQNPRHLVRRRGQEARLRCSPMKGHSHVYWYRQLPEEGLKFMVYLQKENIIDESGMPKERFSAEFPKEGPSILRIQQVVRGDSAAYFCASSPGGVSTDTQYFGPGTRLTVL.

This chain links TRBV5-1 with TRBJ2-7; 8 bases agree with TRBD1. The CDR3 is 14 residues long. V gave up 3 bases and J gave up 6 bases; unmatched junction bases: 8. Germline V gene lookup returns CDR1 SGHRS and CDR2 YFSETQ. CDR3 amino acids: CASSSSGQAREQYF. The CDR3 coding sequence is TGCGCCAGCAGCTCCTCGGGACAGGCCCGCGAGCAGTACTTC. The complete variable domain, with remaining parts taken from reference TRBV5-1 and TRBJ2-7, reads KAGVTQTPRYLIKTRGQQVTLSCSPISGHRSVSWYQQTPGQGLQFLFEYFSETQRNKGNFPGRFSGRQFSNSRSEMNVSTLELGDSALYLCASSSSGQAREQYFGPGTRLTVT.

This chain joins TRBV28 and TRBJ1-1; 7 bases line up with TRBD1. CDR3 length: 16 residues. Germline CDR1 and CDR2: MDHEN and SYDVKM. V was clipped by 5 bases and J by 5 bases; unmatched bases: 14. This CDR3 is CASSEQGSGLRTEAFF. DNA for the CDR3: TGTGCCAGCAGTGAACAGGGGTCGGGGCTTAGGACTGAAGCTTTCTTT.

The chain carries TRBV19 and TRBJ1-2, with 11 positions matching TRBD1. CDR3 length equals 12 residues. Germline loops: CDR1 LNHDA, CDR2 SQIVND (reference sequence). V shed 10 bases and J 7 bases; nucleotides not matched to a gene: 5. The CDR3 coding sequence is TGTGCCACGCGGACAGGGGGCGTTGGCTACACCTTC. It encodes CATRTGGVGYTF.

The chain has TRBV29-1 and TRBJ2-1; 11 bases match TRBD2. The CDR3 contains 14 residues. Germline V gene lookup returns CDR1 SQVTM and CDR2 ANQGSEA. The ends lost 3 bases at V and 7 bases at J; junction bases unmatched: 5. The CDR3 region is CSVERRLAGNEQFF. The CDR3 DNA follows: TGCAGCGTTGAGAGGCGACTAGCGGGGAATGAGCAGTTCTTC.

This rearrangement joins TRBV18 to TRBJ1-2; TRBD1 is a possible D gene (5 bases). The V gene's germline CDR1 is KGHSH and CDR2 LQKENI. Trimming took off 6 bases at V and 6 bases at J, with 14 bases between the two ends. CDR3 size: 13 residues. The CDR3 DNA reads TGTGCCAGCTCCGAACAGGAGTCGGATGGCTACACCTTC. Translating it yields CASSEQESDGYTF.

The chain links TRBV5-4 to TRBJ1-6; D gene ambiguous. This CDR3 contains 14 residues. The germline V gene has CDR1 SGHNT and CDR2 YYREEE (reference sequence). Between the trimmed V and J ends, which lost 0 bases and 2 bases, there was a span of 3 bases. In DNA form, the CDR3 reads TGTGCCAGCAGCTTGGAGGCCTATAATTCACCCCTCCACTTT. It is translated as CASSLEAYNSPLHF.

The V call is TRBV7-2, the J call TRBJ1-3; tentatively, D is TRBD1 (5 bases). Trimming took 5 bases from V and 0 from J, leaving 8 bases between them. This CDR3 has 14 residues. CDR1 is SGHTA, CDR2 FQGNSA, per germline. CDR3: CASSTTASGNTIYF. In nucleotides, the CDR3 is TGTGCCAGCAGCACGACAGCCTCTGGAAACACCATATATTTT.

The sample holds a few counts of this clone. The chain combines TRBV18 with TRBJ2-2, with D hard to call. Trimming shortened V by 3 bases and J by 3 bases, and 20 bases separated the two germline ends. The germline V gene encodes CDR1 KGHSH and CDR2 LQKENI. This CDR3 has 18 amino acids. The CDR3 is CASSPRRWSGTYTGELFF. In nucleotides, the CDR3 is TGTGCCAGCTCACCCCGAAGATGGTCTGGCACCTACACCGGGGAGCTGTTTTTT. The full variable domain, with the rest looked up from reference TRBV18 and TRBJ2-2, is NAGVMQNPRHLVRRRGQEARLRCSPMKGHSHVYWYRQLPEEGLKFMVYLQKENIIDESGMPKERFSAEFPKEGPSILRIQQVVRGDSAAYFCASSPRRWSGTYTGELFFGEGSRLTVL.